This note documents a single T cell receptor beta chain sequence. Antigen specificity is unknown. Amplification of TCR beta CDR3 regions used RNA as the template. The study used the HTBI primer set for a first-round RT-PCR of the TCR CDR3. MiXCR, run by TCRdb on the multiplex PCR reads, gives a single entry per CDR3 protein. This repertoire shows approximately 490,000 distinct CDR3 sequences, about 20% found once; its top ten account for 45% to 50%. Uncontrolled infection, other autoimmune disease, pregnancy and lactation each barred patients from inclusion. This sample holds PBMCs from less than 11 ml fresh peripheral blood. The data belong to a study of T cells in Graves' hyperthyroidism and ophthalmopathy. Broader study findings: Model-based prediction identified ophthalmopathy a median about 7 months prior to its onset. Most thyroid clonotypes expanded above 0.001 appeared in blood too.

Trimming removed 1 base at V and 0 bases at J, with 8 bases between. Germline V gene sequence: CDR1 LGHNA, CDR2 YNFKEQ. CDR3 length: 15 amino acids. The chain carries TRBV4-2 and TRBJ2-3; D might be TRBD2 (6 bases). This sequence was found in a woman in her seventies with Graves' ophthalmopathy. The sequenced sample was blood. For the CDR3, the DNA is TGTGCCAGCAGCCAAGCCGGGACTAGCACAGATACGCAGTATTTT. It encodes CASSQAGTSTDTQYF.